A selection of T cell receptor beta chains follows, all from one sample in a study of T cells in Graves' hyperthyroidism and ophthalmopathy. TCRdb fed the multiplex PCR reads into MiXCR, producing one record per CDR3 protein. The sample lists roughly 300,000 distinct CDR3 sequences, roughly 18% seen once, with approximately 49% in the top ten. Sample: blood. These receptors all come from a woman in her forties or fifties with Graves' hyperthyroidism. Both conserved end residues are part of each CDR3. The order of the fields is clone size, V gene, CDR3 length, J gene, D gene, CDR3 DNA, CDR3 protein. D genes are given only for firm matches. Rows may omit the clone size; those that give it use once, few, many or a size class.

size: NA
V: TRBV25-1
length: 14
J: TRBJ1-1
D: NA
DNA: TGTGCCAGCACCGACACCTGGGGGGGTACTGAAGCTTTCTTT
CDR3: CASTDTWGGTEAFF

size: few
V: TRBV20-1
length: 13
J: TRBJ2-1
D: NA
DNA: TGCAGCCCTCAACCAGCCGGGTACAATGAGCAGTTCTTC
CDR3: CSPQPAGYNEQFF

size: NA
V: TRBV6-1
length: 15
J: TRBJ1-4
D: NA
DNA: TGTGCCAGCAGTGGAAGAGGAACGGTGGGGGAAAAACTGTTTTTT
CDR3: CASSGRGTVGEKLFF

size: many
V: TRBV7-9
length: 14
J: TRBJ2-5
D: TRBD2
DNA: TGTGCCAGCAGCGCACAGTGGCGGGGGGAGACCCAGTACTTC
CDR3: CASSAQWRGETQYF

size: many
V: TRBV12-3/TRBV12-4
length: 15
J: TRBJ1-3
D: NA
DNA: TGTGCCAGCGGCCTCCGGGGGGGTTCTGGAAACACCATATATTTT
CDR3: CASGLRGGSGNTIYF

size: few
V: TRBV27
length: 14
J: TRBJ1-2
D: TRBD1
DNA: TGTGCCAGCAGCCCGGGACAGTCCCTGCTGGGCTACACCTTC
CDR3: CASSPGQSLLGYTF

size: NA
V: TRBV20-1
length: 14
J: TRBJ2-7
D: NA
DNA: TGCAGTGCTTCTACCGGGACTCCGGCCTACGAGCAGTACTTC
CDR3: CSASTGTPAYEQYF

size: many
V: TRBV3-1
length: 17
J: TRBJ2-1
D: TRBD2
DNA: TGTGCCAGCAGCCAAGGTTATGGACTAGCGGATTACAATGAGCAGTTCTTC
CDR3: CASSQGYGLADYNEQFF

size: many
V: TRBV2
length: 18
J: TRBJ2-2
D: TRBD2
DNA: TGTGCCAGCAGTTACCCGGGACTAGCGGGACTGAACACCGGGGAGCTGTTTTTT
CDR3: CASSYPGLAGLNTGELFF

size: NA
V: TRBV6-2/TRBV6-3
length: 14
J: TRBJ2-1
D: NA
DNA: TGTGCCAGCAGTTACGAGGCTAGAATCAATGAGCAGTTCTTC
CDR3: CASSYEARINEQFF

size: NA
V: TRBV19
length: 11
J: TRBJ2-1
D: NA
DNA: TGTGCCAGTAGTATACCCAATGAGCAGTTCTTC
CDR3: CASSIPNEQFF

size: few
V: TRBV11-2
length: 16
J: TRBJ2-3
D: TRBD2
DNA: TGTGCCAGCAGCTTAGAGCTAGCGGGAGTTGGAGATACGCAGTATTTT
CDR3: CASSLELAGVGDTQYF

size: NA
V: TRBV20-1
length: 13
J: TRBJ2-5
D: TRBD1
DNA: TGCAGTGCTTCGCAGGGGGTTCAAGAGACCCAGTACTTC
CDR3: CSASQGVQETQYF

size: NA
V: TRBV20-1
length: 13
J: TRBJ1-1
D: NA
DNA: TGCAGTGCTAGAGACTCACGGGGATGGGAAGCTTTCTTT
CDR3: CSARDSRGWEAFF

size: NA
V: TRBV14
length: 13
J: TRBJ2-7
D: NA
DNA: TGTGCCAGCAGCCCTTTGTCATCCTACGAGCAGTACTTC
CDR3: CASSPLSSYEQYF

size: NA
V: TRBV19
length: 13
J: TRBJ1-5
D: NA
DNA: TGTGCAGGGGCAGGTGGAGCTAATCAGCCCCAGCATTTT
CDR3: CAGAGGANQPQHF

size: once
V: TRBV24-1
length: 14
J: TRBJ2-2
D: NA
DNA: TGTGCCACCAGTGGGGGGGCGCACACCGGGGAGCTGTTTTTT
CDR3: CATSGGAHTGELFF

size: few
V: TRBV7-9
length: 12
J: TRBJ1-1
D: NA
DNA: TGTGCCAGCAGCTTAGCGGTGACTGAAGCTTTCTTT
CDR3: CASSLAVTEAFF

size: NA
V: TRBV3-1
length: 17
J: TRBJ2-1
D: NA
DNA: TGTGCCAGCAGCCCGGGTGAGGGGGGAAGCGGACACAATGAGCAGTTCTTC
CDR3: CASSPGEGGSGHNEQFF

size: many
V: TRBV6-5
length: 13
J: TRBJ2-7
D: NA
DNA: TGTGCCAGCAGTTACGAACGGAGATCCGAGCAGTACTTC
CDR3: CASSYERRSEQYF

size: NA
V: TRBV5-6
length: 15
J: TRBJ1-5
D: TRBD1
DNA: TGTGCCAGCAGCTTCGGGACAGGAGTATCCCAGCCCCAGCATTTT
CDR3: CASSFGTGVSQPQHF

size: many
V: TRBV7-8
length: 15
J: TRBJ2-7
D: TRBD2
DNA: TGTGCCAGCAGCGGACTAGCGGGTTTCGGCTACGAGCAGTACTTC
CDR3: CASSGLAGFGYEQYF

size: many
V: TRBV27
length: 14
J: TRBJ2-7
D: NA
DNA: TGTGCCAGCAGTTTAACTGGGGGTTTCAACGAGCAGTACTTC
CDR3: CASSLTGGFNEQYF

size: many
V: TRBV3-1
length: 15
J: TRBJ1-4
D: NA
DNA: TGTGCCAGCAGCCAATTCCACGGGGTTGGTGAAAAACTGTTTTTT
CDR3: CASSQFHGVGEKLFF

size: few
V: TRBV20-1
length: 12
J: TRBJ1-2
D: NA
DNA: TGCAGTGCTAGAAACAGGGAAGAGAGCTACACCTTC
CDR3: CSARNREESYTF

size: many
V: TRBV7-9
length: 16
J: TRBJ2-1
D: TRBD2
DNA: TGTGCCAGCAGCTTGTCCCCCGGGACTAGCGCGAATGAGCAGTTCTTC
CDR3: CASSLSPGTSANEQFF

size: many
V: TRBV30
length: 12
J: TRBJ2-3
D: NA
DNA: TGTGCCTGGAGTGGTCCAGCAGATACGCAGTATTTT
CDR3: CAWSGPADTQYF

size: few
V: TRBV19
length: 13
J: TRBJ1-5
D: NA
DNA: TGTGCCAGTAACGCAGGGTTGGATCAGCCCCAGCATTTT
CDR3: CASNAGLDQPQHF

size: NA
V: TRBV12-3/TRBV12-4
length: 17
J: TRBJ2-6
D: NA
DNA: TGTGCCAGCAGTTACCTGGCGGGGGCTGCTGGGGCCAACGTCCCGACTTTC
CDR3: CASSYLAGAAGANVPTF

size: few
V: TRBV24-1
length: 16
J: TRBJ2-5
D: TRBD2
DNA: TGTGCCACCAGTGATTTAGTCGCGGGAGGTATCGAGACCCAGTACTTC
CDR3: CATSDLVAGGIETQYF

size: NA
V: TRBV29-1
length: 13
J: TRBJ2-5
D: TRBD2
DNA: TGCAACGGCGGGACTAGCGGAGAAGAGACCCAGTACTTC
CDR3: CNGGTSGEETQYF

size: once
V: TRBV29-1
length: 12
J: TRBJ2-7
D: NA
DNA: TGCAGCGTACGCTATAGCCCCTACGAGCAGTACTTC
CDR3: CSVRYSPYEQYF

size: many
V: TRBV3-1
length: 15
J: TRBJ2-1
D: TRBD1
DNA: TGTGCCAGCAGCCCCCGGGACAGGGGATACAATGAGCAGTTCTTC
CDR3: CASSPRDRGYNEQFF

size: NA
V: TRBV25-1
length: 15
J: TRBJ1-2
D: TRBD1
DNA: TGTGCCAGCAGTTTAACAGGGGACTATTACTATGGCTACACCTTC
CDR3: CASSLTGDYYYGYTF

size: NA
V: TRBV20-1
length: 15
J: TRBJ2-5
D: TRBD1
DNA: TGCAGTGTTAGAGAAAAGGGACAGGCAGCAGAGACCCAGTACTTC
CDR3: CSVREKGQAAETQYF

size: NA
V: TRBV20-1
length: 14
J: TRBJ2-2
D: NA
DNA: TGCAGTGCTAGATCGGCCCTACCCACCGGGGAGCTGTTTTTT
CDR3: CSARSALPTGELFF

size: NA
V: TRBV5-1
length: 15
J: TRBJ2-1
D: TRBD1
DNA: TGCGCCAGCAGCTCCCGGGACAGTGGGGTTAGAGAGCAGTTCTTC
CDR3: CASSSRDSGVREQFF

size: NA
V: TRBV6-1
length: 11
J: TRBJ1-1
D: NA
DNA: TGTGCCAGCAACAGGGCCACTGAAGCTTTCTTT
CDR3: CASNRATEAFF

size: NA
V: TRBV7-3
length: 15
J: TRBJ1-3
D: NA
DNA: TGTGCCAGCAGCTTAAGTCCAGGGGACGGAAACACCATATATTTT
CDR3: CASSLSPGDGNTIYF

size: NA
V: TRBV4-1
length: 16
J: TRBJ2-3
D: NA
DNA: TGCGCCAGCAGCCAAGATGGCCATCAGAGGGGAGATACGCAGTATTTT
CDR3: CASSQDGHQRGDTQYF

size: many
V: TRBV27
length: 13
J: TRBJ2-3
D: NA
DNA: TGTGCCAGCAGTCAATACGGCACAGATACGCAGTATTTT
CDR3: CASSQYGTDTQYF